This TCR beta chain stems from a study of T cell changes during pregnancy in multiple sclerosis. Trimming shortened V by 0 bases and J by 4 bases, and 9 bases separated the two germline ends. Germline V CDR1 and CDR2: MGHRA, YSYEKL. The CDR3 totals 14 residues. Sequencing was performed with immunoSEQ multiplex PCR; in TCRdb, only in-frame clones are kept and a portion is missing. The sample holds 75,000 to 95,000 clones, 91% seen once. The sample here was peripheral blood, taken before pregnancy. This TCR derives from a female donor with multiple sclerosis, enrolled in a pregnancy study. The gene calls are TRBV4-1 and TRBJ1-2, with D possibly being TRBD1 (5 bases). Here the CDR3 reads CASSQDNRSYGYTF. CDR3 in DNA: TGCGCCAGCAGCCAAGACAACAGGTCCTATGGCTACACCTTC.